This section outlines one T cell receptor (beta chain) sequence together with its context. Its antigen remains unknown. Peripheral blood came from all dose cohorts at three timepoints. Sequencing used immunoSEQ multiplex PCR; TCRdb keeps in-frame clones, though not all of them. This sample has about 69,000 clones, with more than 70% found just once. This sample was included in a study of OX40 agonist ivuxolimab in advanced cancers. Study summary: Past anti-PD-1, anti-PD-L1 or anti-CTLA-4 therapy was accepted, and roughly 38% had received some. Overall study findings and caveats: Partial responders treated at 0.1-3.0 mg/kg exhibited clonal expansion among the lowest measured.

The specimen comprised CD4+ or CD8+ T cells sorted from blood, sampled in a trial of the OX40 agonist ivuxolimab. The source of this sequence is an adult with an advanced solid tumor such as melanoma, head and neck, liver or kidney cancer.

The CDR3 is CSATVNYGYTF. In DNA form, the CDR3 reads TGCAGCGCGACAGTTAACTATGGCTACACCTTC. The chain joins TRBV29-1 to TRBJ1-2; TRBD1 might be the D (5 bases). Trimming stripped 7 bases from V and 1 base from J, with 7 bases between. The CDR3 length is 11 residues. The germline V gene has CDR1 SQVTM and CDR2 ANQGSEA.